A selection of T cell receptor beta chains follows, all from one sample in a study of cytomegalovirus exposure and HLA in healthy donors. The protocol was immunoSEQ multiplex PCR, while the TCRdb copy is restricted to in-frame clones and leaves out a portion. Among 100,000 to 130,000 clones listed, around 95% were seen once. Material for sequencing was PBMCs. These receptors all come from a woman under 30 in good health and CMV-seronegative. The CDR3 runs from the conserved cysteine through the conserved F or W. The order of the fields is V gene, J gene, clone size, D gene, CDR3 DNA, CDR3 protein. D genes are given only for firm matches. Where a row states a size, it is once, few, many or the class of an expanded clone; other rows omit it.

V: TRBV25-1
J: TRBJ2-1
size: -
D: -
DNA: TGTGCCAGCCGGGGAGCCGGGCCTTCCTACAATGAGCAGTTCTTC
CDR3: CASRGAGPSYNEQFF

V: TRBV10-3
J: TRBJ2-1
size: -
D: -
DNA: TGTGCCATCAGTCCGAACAACCTCCTTGAGCAGTTCTTC
CDR3: CAISPNNLLEQFF

V: TRBV7-2
J: TRBJ2-1
size: once
D: -
DNA: TGTGCCAGCAGCACCCAGGGCGGCGCCGCCTACAATGAGCAGTTCTTC
CDR3: CASSTQGGAAYNEQFF

V: TRBV5-1
J: TRBJ2-2
size: -
D: -
DNA: TGCGCCAGCAGCTTGGAACAGCACACCGGGGAGCTGTTTTTT
CDR3: CASSLEQHTGELFF

V: TRBV5-6
J: TRBJ2-5
size: -
D: -
DNA: TGTGCCAGCAGCTTGATTGCAGGGGAATGGACCCAGTACTTC
CDR3: CASSLIAGEWTQYF

V: TRBV30
J: TRBJ2-7
size: -
D: -
DNA: TGTGCCTGGAGTGTACTAGTCTCCCTCGAGCAGTACTTC
CDR3: CAWSVLVSLEQYF

V: TRBV7-8
J: TRBJ1-1
size: -
D: TRBD1
DNA: TGTGCCAGCAGCCGAGGGAGGCAGGGGGGCCAGGGGAACACTGAAGCTTTCTTT
CDR3: CASSRGRQGGQGNTEAFF

V: TRBV5-1
J: TRBJ2-7
size: -
D: TRBD1
DNA: TGCGCCAGCAGCTTGATGACAGGGTCATACGAGCAGTACTTC
CDR3: CASSLMTGSYEQYF

V: TRBV6-6
J: TRBJ2-7
size: -
D: -
DNA: TGTGCCAGCAGTTACGAGGGAAGCTCCTACGAGCAGTACTTC
CDR3: CASSYEGSSYEQYF

V: TRBV18
J: TRBJ1-4
size: -
D: -
DNA: TGTGCCAGCTCACCAGCGGGAGGTGAAAAACTGTTTTTT
CDR3: CASSPAGGEKLFF

V: TRBV11-2
J: TRBJ2-2
size: -
D: TRBD2
DNA: TGTGCCAGCAGCTTGCTAGCGGGGACCGGGGAGCTGTTTTTT
CDR3: CASSLLAGTGELFF

V: TRBV15
J: TRBJ2-3
size: -
D: -
DNA: TGTGCCACCAGCAGAGAGCTTGCGGGCGCAGATACGCAGTATTTT
CDR3: CATSRELAGADTQYF

V: TRBV2
J: TRBJ1-4
size: -
D: TRBD1
DNA: TGTGCCAGCAGTGATGGGACAGGAGGAGAAAAACTGTTTTTT
CDR3: CASSDGTGGEKLFF

V: TRBV7-2
J: TRBJ2-3
size: -
D: TRBD2
DNA: TGTGCCAGCAGCTTAGCATGGACTAGCGGGGCCAGCACAGATACGCAGTATTTT
CDR3: CASSLAWTSGASTDTQYF

V: TRBV5-1
J: TRBJ2-7
size: -
D: TRBD1
DNA: TGCGCCAGCAGCAGCCCCGGGGGACAGGGGGCTCTCGAGCAGTACTTC
CDR3: CASSSPGGQGALEQYF

V: TRBV19
J: TRBJ1-5
size: -
D: -
DNA: TGTGCCAGTAGTATCCTCCTCAGCAATCAGCCCCAGCATTTT
CDR3: CASSILLSNQPQHF

V: TRBV19
J: TRBJ1-1
size: -
D: -
DNA: TGTGCCAGTAGTATAACGGAGGGCACTGAAGCTTTCTTT
CDR3: CASSITEGTEAFF

V: TRBV5-6
J: TRBJ2-1
size: -
D: TRBD2
DNA: TGTGCCAGCAGCCTCAGGACTAGCGGGGGGTTGAGCTACAATGAGCAGTTCTTC
CDR3: CASSLRTSGGLSYNEQFF

V: TRBV19
J: TRBJ2-7
size: -
D: TRBD2
DNA: TGTGCCAGTAGTAACCAACTAGCGGGGGGCTACGAGCAGTACTTC
CDR3: CASSNQLAGGYEQYF

V: TRBV7-8
J: TRBJ2-2
size: -
D: -
DNA: TGTGCCAGCAGCCGGACACCAAACACCGGGGAGCTGTTTTTT
CDR3: CASSRTPNTGELFF

V: TRBV6-1
J: TRBJ2-5
size: -
D: TRBD1
DNA: TGTGCCAGCAGCGAACGGGCTTGGGACAGGTCGCAAGAGACCCAGTACTTC
CDR3: CASSERAWDRSQETQYF

V: TRBV4-1
J: TRBJ2-5
size: -
D: TRBD2
DNA: TGCGCCAGCAGCCTCCGACTAGCGGGGGTAGAGACCCAGTACTTC
CDR3: CASSLRLAGVETQYF

V: TRBV4-2
J: TRBJ2-5
size: -
D: TRBD2
DNA: TGTGCCAGCAGCCTCGCCACCCTGACTAGCCCCCGAGGGGAGACCCAGTACTTC
CDR3: CASSLATLTSPRGETQYF

V: TRBV7-9
J: TRBJ2-7
size: -
D: -
DNA: TGTGCCAGCAGCTTAGCTGTCCGTCCTACCTACGAGCAGTACTTC
CDR3: CASSLAVRPTYEQYF

V: TRBV5-4
J: TRBJ2-2
size: -
D: TRBD1
DNA: TGTGCCAGCAGCCAGCCGGGACAGGTGAACACCGGGGAGCTGTTTTTT
CDR3: CASSQPGQVNTGELFF

V: TRBV27
J: TRBJ1-2
size: -
D: -
DNA: TGTGCCAGCAGTTTAGGGGGGGTTGGAGGCTACACCTTC
CDR3: CASSLGGVGGYTF

V: TRBV2
J: TRBJ2-3
size: -
D: -
DNA: TGTGCCAGCAGTGCCCAGCAGAGGACAGATACGCAGTATTTT
CDR3: CASSAQQRTDTQYF

V: TRBV6-4
J: TRBJ2-1
size: -
D: -
DNA: TGTGCCAGCAGTGACTCAGGGGACACCTACAATGAGCAGTTCTTC
CDR3: CASSDSGDTYNEQFF

V: TRBV29-1
J: TRBJ1-2
size: once
D: -
DNA: TGCAGCGTTGTAGGGGCCGCTAACTATGGCTACACCTTC
CDR3: CSVVGAANYGYTF

V: TRBV28
J: TRBJ1-4
size: -
D: TRBD1
DNA: TGTGCCAGCAGTTTATGGAGCAGGGGGATGGCTAATGAAAAACTGTTTTTT
CDR3: CASSLWSRGMANEKLFF

V: TRBV6-1
J: TRBJ2-7
size: -
D: -
DNA: TGTGCCAGCAGTGAAACAGGAACAGCCTCCTACGAGCAGTACTTC
CDR3: CASSETGTASYEQYF

V: TRBV20-1
J: TRBJ1-6
size: -
D: -
DNA: TGCAGTGTCGACACTTCACCCCTCCACTTT
CDR3: CSVDTSPLHF

V: TRBV7-2
J: TRBJ2-2
size: -
D: -
DNA: TGTGCCAGCAGCTTAGCAGGGGGGAACACCGGGGAGCTGTTTTTT
CDR3: CASSLAGGNTGELFF

V: TRBV6-5
J: TRBJ2-3
size: -
D: -
DNA: TGTGCCAGCAGTTCCAGTCCCTGGCGCACAGATACGCAGTATTTT
CDR3: CASSSSPWRTDTQYF

V: TRBV7-8
J: TRBJ2-2
size: -
D: -
DNA: TGTGCCAGCAGTGGGGCTAACGGCGGGGAGCTGTTTTTT
CDR3: CASSGANGGELFF

V: TRBV2
J: TRBJ1-3
size: -
D: TRBD1
DNA: TGTGCCAGCAGTTGGGGACAGGATCTCTCTGGAAACACCATATATTTT
CDR3: CASSWGQDLSGNTIYF

V: TRBV27
J: TRBJ1-1
size: -
D: TRBD1
DNA: TGTGCCAGCAGTAAAGACAGGGGGCTTTATGAAGCTTTCTTT
CDR3: CASSKDRGLYEAFF

V: TRBV2
J: TRBJ2-7
size: -
D: -
DNA: TGTGCCAGCAGTGGAGTACGCTACGAGCAGTACTTC
CDR3: CASSGVRYEQYF

V: TRBV9
J: TRBJ2-3
size: once
D: TRBD2
DNA: TGTGCCAGCAGCGCCGGGACTAGCGGGGGGAGTTATACTAGCACAGATACGCAGTATTTT
CDR3: CASSAGTSGGSYTSTDTQYF

V: TRBV4-2
J: TRBJ1-6
size: -
D: -
DNA: TGTGCCAGCAGTATAGATCCAAGCTCCTATAATTCACCCCTCCACTTT
CDR3: CASSIDPSSYNSPLHF

V: TRBV5-1
J: TRBJ1-3
size: -
D: -
DNA: TGCGCCAGCACCCCAGGGGTCTCTGGAAACACCATATATTTT
CDR3: CASTPGVSGNTIYF

V: TRBV18
J: TRBJ1-4
size: once
D: -
DNA: TGTGCCAGCTCACCTTGGCAGGGGGAAAAACTGTTTTTT
CDR3: CASSPWQGEKLFF

V: TRBV6-5
J: TRBJ1-2
size: once
D: TRBD1
DNA: TGTGCCAGCAGTCCATACAGGGGGGAGATTGGTGGCTACACCTTC
CDR3: CASSPYRGEIGGYTF

V: TRBV15
J: TRBJ1-2
size: -
D: -
DNA: TGTGCCACCAGCAGAGATCATAGCTATGGCTACACCTTC
CDR3: CATSRDHSYGYTF

V: TRBV6-1
J: TRBJ1-2
size: -
D: -
DNA: TGTGCCAGCGGAAGGAAGACAGAAGGGTATGGCTACACCTTC
CDR3: CASGRKTEGYGYTF

V: TRBV4-3
J: TRBJ2-7
size: -
D: TRBD2
DNA: TGCGCCAGCAGCCAAGATCTTCCGGGAGGGTACGAGCAGTACTTC
CDR3: CASSQDLPGGYEQYF

V: TRBV7-2
J: TRBJ1-3
size: -
D: -
DNA: TGTGCCAGCAGTCGTAGGAGCTCTGGAAACACCATATATTTT
CDR3: CASSRRSSGNTIYF